Listed below are T cell receptor beta chains from one sample, sequenced in a study of cytomegalovirus exposure and HLA in healthy donors. Clones were read by immunoSEQ multiplex PCR, and TCRdb kept only the in-frame ones, dropping some. In the table there are roughly 120,000 clones, approximately 15% of which are singletons. The sample was PBMCs. Every receptor here comes from a woman between 18 and 30 years old in good health and CMV-seronegative. The conserved cysteine and the conserved F or W are not part of the CDR3 here. Size is stated for part of the rows, as once, few or many counts, or as a class when the clone is expanded.

size | J | V | CDR3
NA | TRBJ2-3 | TRBV11-2 | ASSQGSRDSQY
NA | TRBJ1-5 | TRBV11-3 | ASCRWEGELNQPQH
NA | TRBJ2-5 | TRBV5-1 | ASSLLPQAGGETQY
few | TRBJ2-3 | TRBV5-4 | ASSLMERSQRDTQY
NA | TRBJ1-3 | TRBV4-2 | ASSWGKGRESGNTIY
NA | TRBJ2-7 | TRBV4-1 | ASSQATDRVTYEQY
few | TRBJ2-1 | TRBV7-3 | ASSASSGGASEQF
NA | TRBJ2-1 | TRBV7-7 | ASSSNPGLAGRNEQF
NA | TRBJ1-2 | TRBV2 | ASTLDRRNGYT
NA | TRBJ1-5 | TRBV11-2 | ASSLGQGAGQPQH